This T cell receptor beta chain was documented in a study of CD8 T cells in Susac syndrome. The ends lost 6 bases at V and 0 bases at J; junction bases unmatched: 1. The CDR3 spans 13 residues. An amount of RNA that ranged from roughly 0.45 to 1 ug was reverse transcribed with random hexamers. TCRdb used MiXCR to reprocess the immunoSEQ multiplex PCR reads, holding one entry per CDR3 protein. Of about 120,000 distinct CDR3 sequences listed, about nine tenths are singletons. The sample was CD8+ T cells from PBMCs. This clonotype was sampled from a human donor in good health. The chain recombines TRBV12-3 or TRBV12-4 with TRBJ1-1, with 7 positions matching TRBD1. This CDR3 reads CASSTGVNTEAFF. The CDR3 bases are TGTGCCAGCAGCACAGGGGTGAACACTGAAGCTTTCTTT.